Presented here are 3 T cell receptor beta chains from one specimen sequenced in a study of shared clonotypes between healthy human individuals. Assay: immunoSEQ multiplex PCR; the TCRdb copy retains only in-frame clones and omits some. The sample lists about 2.3 million clones, 92% seen once, with 0.3% to 0.4% in the top ten. Specimen: naive CD4+ T cells from PBMCs. Subset denoted: CD45RA+ positively selected. Source of these receptors: a man aged 18 to 30 in good health. Some clones in this sample may be carry-over from other donors' samples.

This chain uses TRBV5-1 with TRBJ2-5; TRBD2 matches at 10 bases. CDR1 SGHRS and CDR2 YFSETQ come from the germline V gene. Unmatched junction bases numbered 10, after V lost 3 bases and J lost 5 bases. The CDR3 spans 16 residues. CDR3 amino acids: CASSWGPSGSGETQYF. Here the CDR3 DNA reads TGCGCCAGCAGCTGGGGGCCTAGCGGGAGCGGCGAGACCCAGTACTTC.

The rearrangement links TRBV4-3 to TRBJ1-4; D remains unclear. The ends were cut back, 5 bases at V and 2 bases at J, with 6 bases in the middle. The CDR3 extends over 13 amino acids. CDR1 LGHNA and CDR2 YSLEER come from the germline V gene. CDR3 bases: TGCGCCAGCAGCATCCGGACTAATGAAAAACTGTTTTTT. Translated: CASSIRTNEKLFF.

V gene TRBV5-4 combines with J gene TRBJ1-5; unclear D gene. Germline V CDR1 and CDR2: SGHNT, YYREEE (reference sequence). The CDR3 spans 14 residues. The V end lost 3 bases, the J end lost 1 base, and 8 bases lay between the germline ends. The CDR3 DNA sequence: TGTGCCAGCAGCTCGCAGGAGAGCAATCAGCCCCAGCATTTT. Amino acids: CASSSQESNQPQHF.